This T cell receptor beta chain appears in the sequencing data of a study of cytomegalovirus exposure and HLA in healthy donors. V lost 2 bases to trimming and J lost 4 bases; unmatched junction nucleotides: 5. CDR1 is SGDLS and CDR2 is YYNGEE in the germline V gene. CDR3 length: 15 amino acids. The PCR ran on 60 Vbeta and 13 Jbeta primers. The authors' processing: Counted up in a later analysis, unique TCR beta chains came to about 80 million, with around 9.9 million shared. Method: immunoSEQ multiplex PCR; TCRdb's copy keeps in-frame clones and lacks some. Clone size and the V and J calls come from that table; the DNA yielded D and trimming. The sample lists about 120,000 clones, about 81% occurring once.

This receptor was obtained from a woman between 40 and 55 years old in good health and CMV-seropositive. The genes are TRBV9 and TRBJ2-7; 11 bases agree with TRBD2. Sequenced material: PBMCs. CDR3 coding DNA: TGTGCCAGCAGCGTTTATAGCGGGAGGGCTTACGAGCAGTACTTC. Amino acids: CASSVYSGRAYEQYF.